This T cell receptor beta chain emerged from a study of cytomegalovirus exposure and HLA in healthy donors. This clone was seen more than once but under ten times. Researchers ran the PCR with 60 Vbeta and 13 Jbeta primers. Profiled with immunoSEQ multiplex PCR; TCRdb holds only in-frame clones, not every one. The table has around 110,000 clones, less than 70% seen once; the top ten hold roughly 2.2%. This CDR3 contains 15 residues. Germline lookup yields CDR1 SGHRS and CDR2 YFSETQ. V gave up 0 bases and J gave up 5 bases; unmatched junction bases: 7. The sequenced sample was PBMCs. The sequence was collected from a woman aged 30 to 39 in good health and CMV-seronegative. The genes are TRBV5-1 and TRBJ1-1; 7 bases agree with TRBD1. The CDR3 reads CASSLGQGSTTEAFF. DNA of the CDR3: TGCGCCAGCAGCTTGGGACAGGGTTCTACGACTGAAGCTTTCTTT.